This passage covers 29 T cell receptor beta chains from one sample sequenced in a study of T cells in Graves' hyperthyroidism and ophthalmopathy (dated by TCRdb to the late 2010s). Libraries were built with multiplex PCR. TCRdb names Illumina HiSeq 2000 as the instrument used. Amplification of TCR beta CDR3 regions was carried out from RNA transcripts. For the first round of RT-PCR on the TCR CDR3, the HTBI primer set was used together with the Qiagen OneStep RT-PCR kit. TCRdb trimmed the raw reads at Q25, called clones with MiXCR and kept productive beta chains. CDR3 protein duplicates are merged, each entry listing the most common genes and DNA. In all, the sample holds about 300,000 distinct CDR3 sequences, and around 15% of those were seen once. The top ten clones comprise under 8% of the sample. Sequenced material: blood. The origin of the receptors is a middle-aged woman with Graves' hyperthyroidism.

This clonotype was observed many times. This chain uses TRBV20-1 with TRBJ1-3; D is unclear. This CDR3 has 14 amino acids. With 3 bases removed from V and 0 bases from J, the gap between germline ends came to 9 bases. Germline-derived CDR1 and CDR2 are DFQATT and SNEGSKA (reference sequence). Here the CDR3 reads CSARRTVSGNTIYF. The CDR3 DNA reads TGCAGTGCTAGGCGGACGGTCTCTGGAAACACCATATATTTT.

This clonotype was detected a few times. The rearrangement links TRBV6-5 to TRBJ2-5, with D uncertain. Per germline, CDR1 MNHEY and CDR2 SVGAGI. V shed 2 bases and J shed 2 bases, with 6 bases lying between them. This CDR3 comprises 13 residues. CDR3 nucleotide sequence: TGTGCCAGCAGTTACCTCAATCAAGAGACCCAGTACTTC. Translation gives CASSYLNQETQYF.

The chain has TRBV9 and TRBJ2-7; TRBD2 matches 8 bases. Trimming at V came to 7 bases and at J to 4 bases, leaving 13 bases not matched to a gene. The CDR3 totals 15 residues. Germline loops: CDR1 SGDLS, CDR2 YYNGEE. The CDR3 is CASSPGAGALYEQYF. The CDR3 nucleotides read TGTGCCAGCTCACCGGGAGCGGGAGCACTTTACGAGCAGTACTTC.

In this sample, this clonotype turned up many times. The chain recombines TRBV3-1 with TRBJ1-1; the D is unclear. Germline-derived CDR1 and CDR2 are LGHDT and YNNKEL (reference sequence). The germline V and J ends were trimmed by 2 bases and 7 bases, with 8 bases remaining between them. CDR3 length: 12 amino acids. The CDR3 reads CASSQSGYEAFF. The DNA for the CDR3 is TGTGCCAGCAGCCAAAGTGGGTATGAAGCTTTCTTT.

There are many counts of this clonotype. V gene TRBV28 combines with J gene TRBJ2-7, with D unclear. V was pared by 4 bases and J by 3 bases, with 13 bases between. This CDR3 region has 14 residues. Germline-derived CDR1 and CDR2 are MDHEN and SYDVKM. The CDR3 here is CASSSLDRLYEQYF. The CDR3 DNA reads TGTGCCAGCAGTTCCCTGGACCGCCTCTACGAGCAGTACTTC.

This clonotype came up a few times. This chain connects TRBV9 to TRBJ2-3; 7 positions agree with TRBD2. Per the germline V gene, CDR1 is SGDLS and CDR2 is YYNGEE. Trimming cost V 0 bases and J 4 bases; bases outside gene matches: 5. This CDR3 is built from 15 residues. Here the CDR3 reads CASSVAVTSPDTQYF. The DNA of the CDR3 is TGTGCCAGCAGCGTAGCAGTGACTAGCCCAGATACGCAGTATTTT.

This clonotype was observed at least ten times. The chain joins TRBV27 to TRBJ1-1; 7 bases match TRBD1. The CDR3 runs to 14 residues. The germline V gene encodes CDR1 MNHEY and CDR2 SMNVEV (reference sequence). Losses at the gene ends were 3 bases for V and 4 bases for J; bases not matched to a gene: 5. The CDR3, as DNA: TGTGCCAGCAGTTTTTCAGGGGGTGTCACTGAAGCTTTCTTT. Translation: CASSFSGGVTEAFF.

This clonotype was counted at least ten times. CDR3 residues: CASSQVVSGNTIYF. In DNA, the CDR3 is TGTGCCAGCAGCCAGGTTGTCTCTGGAAACACCATATATTTT. The rearrangement joins TRBV3-1 to TRBJ1-3, with D hard to call. Trimming pared 3 bases from V and 0 bases from J, leaving 6 bases between. The CDR3 consists of 14 residues. Germline V gene data show CDR1 as LGHDT and CDR2 as YNNKEL (reference sequence).

This clonotype appeared a few times. The J gene is TRBJ2-5, the V gene TRBV9, with no clear D. This CDR3 is 16 amino acids long. Between the trimmed V and J ends, which lost 0 bases and 2 bases, there was a span of 14 bases. From germline, CDR1 is SGDLS and CDR2 YYNGEE. CDR3 in amino acids: CASSVVVGLWQETQYF. CDR3 in DNA: TGTGCCAGCAGCGTAGTGGTAGGGCTATGGCAAGAGACCCAGTACTTC.

This clonotype occurred many times. The chain uses TRBV12-3 or TRBV12-4 and TRBJ1-4; unclear D gene. V dropped 1 base and J dropped 10 bases, with 7 bases sitting between them. The CDR3 has 12 amino acids. The CDR3 is CASSLGTGKLFF. CDR3 sequence (DNA): TGTGCCAGCAGTTTAGGAACTGGAAAACTGTTTTTT.

This clonotype was detected many times. The V and J genes are TRBV6-1 and TRBJ2-3; the match to TRBD2 covers 9 bases. The CDR3 is 14 residues long. From germline, CDR1 is MNHNS and CDR2 SASEGT. The junction had 3 bases not matched to a gene; V was cut back by 8 bases and J by 0 bases. CDR3 region: CASRTSASTDTQYF. The DNA of the CDR3 is TGTGCCAGCCGGACTAGCGCTAGCACAGATACGCAGTATTTT.

This clonotype was detected only a few times. This chain connects TRBV6-1 to TRBJ2-1; 7 bases align to TRBD2. The CDR3 has 16 amino acids. The germline CDR1 and CDR2 sequences are MNHNS and SASEGT. J was trimmed by 4 bases and V by 2 bases; bases with no gene match: 8. CDR3 bases: TGTGCCAGCAGTGAACGGGCGGGAGTAACTTACAATGAGCAGTTCTTC. Translated, it gives CASSERAGVTYNEQFF.

This clonotype was seen at least ten times. The V gene is TRBV10-3, the J gene TRBJ1-1, with D tentatively TRBD1 (5 bases). Trimming removed 4 bases at V and 0 bases at J, with 9 bases between. Germline V gene data show CDR1 as ENHRY and CDR2 as SYGVKD. There are 14 residues in the CDR3. The CDR3 sequence: CAISARGMNTEAFF. The CDR3 DNA follows: TGTGCCATCAGTGCTAGGGGCATGAACACTGAAGCTTTCTTT.

This clonotype has a count of ten or more. This chain connects TRBV6-1 to TRBJ2-5, with D unclear. Germline CDR1 MNHNS, CDR2 SASEGT. The CDR3 extends over 16 amino acids. V lost 2 bases and J 5 bases, leaving 18 bases between the germline ends. The CDR3: CASSELGSPRSETQYF. CDR3 coding DNA: TGTGCCAGCAGTGAACTGGGATCGCCTCGTAGTGAGACCCAGTACTTC.

This clonotype was counted only a few times. The rearrangement links TRBV24-1 to TRBJ2-2, with 7 bases identical to TRBD2. V trimming: 0 bases; J trimming: 2 bases; junction bases outside the gene matches: 8. Per the germline V gene, CDR1 is KGHDR and CDR2 is SFDVKD. The CDR3 has 18 residues. The chain's CDR3 is CATSDLSAASGNTGELFF. CDR3 coding DNA: TGTGCCACCAGTGATTTGTCGGCGGCTAGCGGCAACACCGGGGAGCTGTTTTTT.

This clonotype was seen many times. The chain is built from TRBV25-1 and TRBJ1-3; 9 bases are a match to TRBD1. Germline V gene data show CDR1 as MGHDK and CDR2 as SYGVNS. Trimming at V came to 3 bases and at J to 0 bases, leaving 6 bases not matched to a gene. The CDR3 consists of 17 residues. CDR3 DNA: TGTGCCAGCAGTGAGATGGGACAGGGACGCTCTGGAAACACCATATATTTT. Its translation: CASSEMGQGRSGNTIYF.

At least ten counts were recorded for this clonotype. V is TRBV2 and J is TRBJ2-5; D remains unclear. With 7 bases removed from V and 2 bases from J, the gap between germline ends came to 5 bases. Germline-derived CDR1 and CDR2 are SNHLY and FYNNEI. This CDR3 is 11 amino acids long. The chain's CDR3 is CASNLQETQYF. The CDR3, as DNA: TGTGCCAGCAACCTTCAAGAGACCCAGTACTTC. The full variable domain, with the rest looked up from reference TRBV2 and TRBJ2-5, is EPEVTQTPSHQVTQMGQEVILRCVPISNHLYFYWYRQILGQKVEFLVSFYNNEISEKSEIFDDQFSVERPDGSNFTLKIRSTKLEDSAMYFCASNLQETQYFGPGTRLLVL.

This clonotype showed up just a few times. The chain is built from TRBV7-9 and TRBJ1-4, with TRBD1 identical over 11 bases. This CDR3 has 16 amino acids. V lost 4 bases to trimming and J lost 8 bases; unmatched junction nucleotides: 9. The germline V gene encodes CDR1 SEHNR and CDR2 FQNEAQ (reference sequence). The CDR3: CASSSRGQGAREKLFF. The CDR3, as DNA: TGTGCCAGCAGCTCTCGAGGACAGGGGGCTCGCGAAAAACTGTTTTTT.

This clonotype was detected ten times or more. The V call is TRBV3-1, the J call TRBJ2-7, with 9 bases identical to TRBD2. From germline, CDR1 is LGHDT and CDR2 YNNKEL (reference sequence). The CDR3 length is 16 residues. Trimming took 2 bases from V and 1 from J; bases not matched to a gene: 6. The CDR3 protein is CASSQRAGGPSYEQYF. In DNA, the CDR3 is TGTGCCAGCAGCCAAAGGGCGGGAGGGCCATCCTACGAGCAGTACTTC.

In this sample, this clonotype turned up many times. The chain has TRBV5-1 and TRBJ1-5, with 8 bases lining up with TRBD1. The V segment lost 4 bases and the J segment 5 bases; nucleotides outside the gene matches: 14. Germline assignment: CDR1 SGHRS and CDR2 YFSETQ. The CDR3 runs to 17 residues. Written as DNA, the CDR3 is TGCGCCAGCAGCACATGGACAGGGCGAGAGGGTGATCAGCCCCAGCATTTT. Residues: CASSTWTGREGDQPQHF.

This clonotype was counted ten times or more. The V call is TRBV12-3 or TRBV12-4, the J call TRBJ1-5; D is uncertain. The CDR3 sequence is 15 residues long. The ends were cut back, 3 bases at V and 4 bases at J, with 13 bases in the middle. CDR3 coding DNA: TGTGCCAGCAGTTTGTCCGGGGTCGGGAATCAGCCCCAGCATTTT. It yields the protein CASSLSGVGNQPQHF.

Of note for this clonotype: Possible read error: a much larger clone is one base away. The CDR3 DNA reads TGTGCCAGCAGCGTAGGGGGGAACAGCAATCAGCCCCAGCGTTTT. Encoded protein: CASSVGGNSNQPQRF. The chain carries TRBV9 and TRBJ1-5; D perhaps matches TRBD1 (5 bases). This CDR3 comprises 15 residues. The germline V gene has CDR1 SGDLS and CDR2 YYNGEE.

At least ten counts were recorded for this clonotype. The chain is built from TRBV6-1 and TRBJ1-3; no reliable D call. The CDR3 is 15 residues long. The V and J ends lost 3 bases and 0 bases respectively, with 9 bases between them. From germline, CDR1 is MNHNS and CDR2 SASEGT. CDR3 loop: CASSDATLSGNTIYF. CDR3 nucleotide sequence: TGTGCCAGCAGTGATGCGACCCTCTCTGGAAACACCATATATTTT.

This clonotype was seen many times. The gene calls are TRBV5-1 and TRBJ1-3; a possible D gene is TRBD1 (5 bases). CDR1 is SGHRS and CDR2 is YFSETQ in the germline V gene. V was pared by 7 bases and J by 1 base, with 9 bases between. The CDR3 spans 13 residues. This chain's CDR3 is CASAQGSGNTIYF. The CDR3 DNA is TGCGCCAGCGCTCAGGGTTCTGGAAACACCATATATTTT.

This clonotype showed up just a few times. V gene TRBV7-6 combines with J gene TRBJ2-1; 8 bases map to TRBD2. Unmatched junction bases numbered 7, after V lost 5 bases and J lost 10 bases. The germline gives CDR1 SGHVS, CDR2 FNYEAQ. The CDR3 spans 13 residues. The CDR3 DNA reads TGTGCCAGCAGCGACGGACTAGCCGACGAGCAGTTCTTC. Its protein product is CASSDGLADEQFF.

This clonotype has a count of ten or more. The chain joins TRBV24-1 to TRBJ2-5; D not resolved. CDR1 and CDR2 (germline): KGHDR, SFDVKD. V was shortened by 6 bases and J by 1 base, with 8 bases between the two germline ends. CDR3 length: 13 residues. The CDR3 loop is CATSFRLQETQYF. Here the CDR3 DNA reads TGTGCCACCAGTTTTCGGCTCCAAGAGACCCAGTACTTC.

This clonotype was picked up a small number of times. The chain recombines TRBV28 with TRBJ1-5; 7 nucleotides line up with TRBD1. V was clipped by 3 bases and J by 7 bases; unmatched bases: 9. This CDR3 region has 15 residues. The germline V gene encodes CDR1 MDHEN and CDR2 SYDVKM. The CDR3 nucleotides are TGTGCCAGCAGTTTTGCCAGGGGGGATTACCAGCCCCAGCATTTT. Translation gives CASSFARGDYQPQHF.

This clonotype has a count of ten or more. The chain has TRBV7-9 and TRBJ2-5, with D perhaps TRBD2 (5 bases). Germline V gene lookup returns CDR1 SEHNR and CDR2 FQNEAQ (reference sequence). CDR3 length: 11 residues. V was cut by 3 bases and J by 12 bases, with 11 bases left in between. CDR3 residues: CASSFRGPKYF. The DNA of the CDR3 is TGTGCCAGCAGCTTCCGAGGGCCCAAGTACTTC.

This clonotype was found many times. CDR3 DNA sequence: TGTGCCAGCAGTGATCAGGGGACAGGAGCGACTGAAGCTTTCTTT. Protein: CASSDQGTGATEAFF. The chain joins TRBV6-1 to TRBJ1-1; 8 bases are shared with TRBD1. V was pared by 3 bases and J by 5 bases, with 8 bases of the junction left unmatched. Germline CDR1 MNHNS, CDR2 SASEGT. The CDR3 spans 15 residues.